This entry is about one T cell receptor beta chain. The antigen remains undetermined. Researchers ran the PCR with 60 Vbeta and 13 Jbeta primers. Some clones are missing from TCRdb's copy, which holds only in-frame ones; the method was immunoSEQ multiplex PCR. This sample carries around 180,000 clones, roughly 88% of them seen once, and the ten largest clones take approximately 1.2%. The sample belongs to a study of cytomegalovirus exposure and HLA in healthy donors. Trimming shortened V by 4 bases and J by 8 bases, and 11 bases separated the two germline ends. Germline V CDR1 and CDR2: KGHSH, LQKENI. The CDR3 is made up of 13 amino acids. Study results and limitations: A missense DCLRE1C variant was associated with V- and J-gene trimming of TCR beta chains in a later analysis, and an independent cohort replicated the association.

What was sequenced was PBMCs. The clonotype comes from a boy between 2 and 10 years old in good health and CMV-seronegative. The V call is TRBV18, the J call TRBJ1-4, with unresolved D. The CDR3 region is CASSQGLGEKLFF. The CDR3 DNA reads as TGTGCCAGCTCACAAGGACTGGGGGAAAAACTGTTTTTT.